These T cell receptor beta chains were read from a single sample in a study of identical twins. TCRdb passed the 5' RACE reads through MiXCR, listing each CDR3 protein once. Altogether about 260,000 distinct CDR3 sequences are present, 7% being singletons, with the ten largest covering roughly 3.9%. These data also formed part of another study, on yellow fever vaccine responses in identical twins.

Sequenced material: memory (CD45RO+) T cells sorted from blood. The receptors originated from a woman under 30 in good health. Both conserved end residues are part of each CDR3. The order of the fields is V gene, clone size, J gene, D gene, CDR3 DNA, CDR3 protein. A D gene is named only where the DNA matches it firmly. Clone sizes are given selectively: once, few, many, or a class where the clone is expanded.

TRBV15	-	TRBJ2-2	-	TGTGCCACCTCCCCCGGAGGGACAATTTCCGGGGAGCTGTTTTTT	CATSPGGTISGELFF
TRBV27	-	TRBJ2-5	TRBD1	TGTGCCAGCAGTTCCCAGGGGGCAGAGACCCAGTACTTC	CASSSQGAETQYF
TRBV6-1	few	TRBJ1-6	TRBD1	TGTGCCAGCAGTGCCAGGACAGGGGATAATTCACCCCTCCACTTT	CASSARTGDNSPLHF
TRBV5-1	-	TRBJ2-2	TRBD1	TGCGCCAGCAGCTTGGGACAGGGGGCGTCGGCAAGTGGGGAGCTGTTTTTT	CASSLGQGASASGELFF
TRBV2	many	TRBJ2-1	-	TGTGCCAGCCGCGTCAGATACAATGAGCAGTTCTTC	CASRVRYNEQFF
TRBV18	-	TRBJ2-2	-	TGTGCCAGCAGTCGTATAGCGGAAGTCTCCGGGGAGCTGTTTTTT	CASSRIAEVSGELFF
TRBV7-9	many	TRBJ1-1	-	TGTGCCAGCAGCCCGCCCACAGGATTGAACACTGAAGCTTTCTTT	CASSPPTGLNTEAFF
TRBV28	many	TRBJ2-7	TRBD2	TGTGCCAGCGGTCAATCCGGGACTAGCGGGCCTTTCTCGTCCGAGCAGTACTTC	CASGQSGTSGPFSSEQYF
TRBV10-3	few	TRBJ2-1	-	TGTGCCATCAGTGCGGGCGGTAGTATGAGTAATGAGCAGTTCTTC	CAISAGGSMSNEQFF
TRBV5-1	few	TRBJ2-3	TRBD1	TGCGCCAGCAGCCCCGGGACAGGTGTTGGGGATACGCAGTATTTT	CASSPGTGVGDTQYF
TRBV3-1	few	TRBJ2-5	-	TGTGCCAGCAGCCAAGAGACAGGCGCATTGGGGACCCAGTACTTC	CASSQETGALGTQYF
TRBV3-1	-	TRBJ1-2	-	TGTGCCAGCAGCCAAGGTGGTCGAGTTGGCTACACCTTC	CASSQGGRVGYTF
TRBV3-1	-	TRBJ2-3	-	TGTGCCAGCAGCCAATTTGAGGGGTCTAGCACAGATACGCAGTATTTT	CASSQFEGSSTDTQYF
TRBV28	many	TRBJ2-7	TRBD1	TGTGCCAGCAGACCCGGGACAGGGGGTTTTTACGAGCAGTACTTC	CASRPGTGGFYEQYF
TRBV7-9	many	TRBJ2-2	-	TGTGCCAGCAGCCAACTCGTGGGAGTAGGCACCGGGGAGCTGTTTTTT	CASSQLVGVGTGELFF
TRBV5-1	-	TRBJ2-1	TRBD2	TGCGCCAGCAGCACGGGGGGAGGAGCCTCCTACAATGAGCAGTTCTTC	CASSTGGGASYNEQFF
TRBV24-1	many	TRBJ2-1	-	TGTGCCACCAGTGACCTCGGTCCGGGTTACAATGAGCAGTTCTTC	CATSDLGPGYNEQFF
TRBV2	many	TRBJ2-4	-	TGTGCCAGCAGTGGGCACAACGGCGCCAAAAACATTCAGTACTTC	CASSGHNGAKNIQYF
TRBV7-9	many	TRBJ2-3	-	TGTGCCAGCAGCTTAGCGGGATCTGCAACAGATACGCAGTATTTT	CASSLAGSATDTQYF
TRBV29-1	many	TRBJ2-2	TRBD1	TGCAGCGTAGACAGGGGGCGCACCGGGGAGCTGTTTTTT	CSVDRGRTGELFF
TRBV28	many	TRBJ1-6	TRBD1	TGTGCCAGCAGTTTGACAGGGTATAATTCACCCCTCCACTTT	CASSLTGYNSPLHF
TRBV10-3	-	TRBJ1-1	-	TGTGCCATCAGGAGGGATGCTAGTGACACTGAAGCTTTCTTT	CAIRRDASDTEAFF
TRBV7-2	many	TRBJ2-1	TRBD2	TGTGCCAGCAGACCCCCTGGGACTAGTTACAATGAGCAGTTCTTC	CASRPPGTSYNEQFF
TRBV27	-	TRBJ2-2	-	TGTGCCAGCAGTTCCTACCGAAGTAACGGGGAGCTGTTTTTT	CASSSYRSNGELFF
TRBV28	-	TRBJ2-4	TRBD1	TGTGCCAGCAGTACCCCGGGGGACAGGCTCTTAGCCAAAAACATTCAGTACTTC	CASSTPGDRLLAKNIQYF
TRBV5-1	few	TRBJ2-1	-	TGCGCCAGCAGCTTTGCAGGAACCTACAATGAGCAGTTCTTC	CASSFAGTYNEQFF
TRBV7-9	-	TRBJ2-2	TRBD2	TGTGCCAGCAGCTTACCCCTAGCGGGGGGGCTCGGGGAGCTGTTTTTT	CASSLPLAGGLGELFF
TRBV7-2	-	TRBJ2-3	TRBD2	TGTGCCAGCAGCTTAGAGCGGGGGGGGGCAGATACGCAGTATTTT	CASSLERGGADTQYF
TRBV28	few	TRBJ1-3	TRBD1	TGTGCCAGCAGTGGACAGGGTGGAGGAAACACCATATATTTT	CASSGQGGGNTIYF
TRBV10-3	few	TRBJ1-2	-	TGTGCCATCAGTGAAAGGCTCCAGAGAGGCTACACCTTC	CAISERLQRGYTF
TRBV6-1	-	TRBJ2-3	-	TGTGCCAGCAGTGAAGGGAGGGTAGGAGGGGCTTGGAGCACAGATACGCAGTATTTT	CASSEGRVGGAWSTDTQYF
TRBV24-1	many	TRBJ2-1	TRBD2	TGTGCCACCAGTCGTTATGTGCGTGGTAGCCCTCAGCGGGAGGAGCAGTTCTTC	CATSRYVRGSPQREEQFF